These 30 T cell receptor beta chains were all obtained from the same sample, sequenced in a study of blood T cell repertoires in COVID-19. Using immunoSEQ multiplex PCR, the repertoire was profiled, and TCRdb retains in-frame clones only, with some absent. The sample lists about 140,000 clones, more than 75% occurring once. Material for sequencing was peripheral blood. Every receptor here comes from a human donor in a cohort sampled during active COVID-19.

This CDR3 is CASSQIPGEWNEKLFF. For the CDR3, the DNA is TGCGCCAGCAGCCAAATCCCAGGGGAGTGGAATGAAAAACTGTTTTTT. The rearrangement uses TRBV4-1 and TRBJ1-4, with D perhaps TRBD1 (6 bases). V shed 2 bases and J shed 5 bases, with 15 bases lying between them. Germline CDR1 MGHRA, CDR2 YSYEKL. The CDR3 is 16 residues long.

This rearrangement joins TRBV19 to TRBJ1-1, with TRBD1 identical over 11 bases. Germline trimming cut 5 bases from V and 6 bases from J; bases unmatched to any gene: 8. Looked up from germline, CDR1 is LNHDA and CDR2 is SQIVND (reference sequence). The CDR3 contains 15 residues. In nucleotides, the CDR3 is TGTGCCAGTAGTGCGGGACAGGGGGGAAGGGCTGAAGCTTTCTTT. Its translation: CASSAGQGGRAEAFF.

The chain joins TRBV5-8 to TRBJ2-1; 7 bases are shared with TRBD1. With V trimmed by 2 bases and J by 7 bases, 6 bases remained unmatched. The CDR3 is 14 residues long. Germline CDR1 reads SGHTS; CDR2 reads YDEGEE. The CDR3 region has the DNA TGTGCCAGCAGCTTCAGAGGGGGCGGGAATGAGCAGTTCTTC. Protein sequence: CASSFRGGGNEQFF.

This clone was seen just once. The V gene is TRBV7-8, the J gene TRBJ2-1; 7 bases are a match to TRBD2. V dropped 2 bases and J dropped 4; count of bases not matched to a gene: 11. The CDR3 length is 17 residues. Germline assignment: CDR1 SGHVS and CDR2 FQNEAQ. The CDR3 region has the DNA TGTGCCAGCAGCTTATATCAGTCTGGCGGGGGTTACAATGAGCAGTTCTTC. This sequence encodes CASSLYQSGGGYNEQFF. The variable domain in full, with the rest retrieved from reference TRBV7-8 and TRBJ2-1, is GAGVSQSPRYKVAKRGQDVALRCDPISGHVSLFWYQQALGQGPEFLTYFQNEAQLDKSGLPSDRFFAERPEGSVSTLKIQRTQQEDSAVYLCASSLYQSGGGYNEQFFGPGTRLTVL.

This clone was detected once. The chain carries TRBV29-1 and TRBJ1-5; possible D gene TRBD1, 6 bases. Germline V gives CDR1 SQVTM, CDR2 ANQGSEA. Trimming removed 7 bases at V and 2 bases at J, with 15 bases between. This CDR3 is built from 14 residues. The CDR3, as DNA: TGCAGCGCTACACAGGGAATGGGCAATCAGCCCCAGCATTTT. This codes for CSATQGMGNQPQHF.

This clone was counted a few times. The chain recombines TRBV11-2 with TRBJ2-7; 14 nucleotides match TRBD2. The CDR3 loop spans 15 amino acids. CDR1 SGHAT and CDR2 FQNNGV come from the germline V gene. The J segment lost 4 bases and the V segment lost 5 bases, leaving 4 bases of the junction unmatched. The CDR3 DNA reads TGTGCCAGCAGCGGACTAGCGGGGGGTTCATACGAGCAGTACTTC. Encoded protein: CASSGLAGGSYEQYF.

A word on this clone: Other DNA sequences in the same sample also yield this CDR3. J is TRBJ1-2 and V is TRBV28, with TRBD1 matching over 7 bases. The CDR3 length is 13 residues. V was pared by 6 bases and J by 4 bases, with 5 bases of the junction left unmatched. CDR1 and CDR2 from the germline V gene are MDHEN and SYDVKM. In DNA, the CDR3 is TGTGCCAGCAGCCCGGACAGGCGCTATGGCTACACCTTC. This codes for CASSPDRRYGYTF.

The CDR3 sequence: CASSYSNGFGETQYF. The CDR3 DNA sequence: TGTGCCAGCAGTTACTCGAACGGGTTTGGTGAGACCCAGTACTTC. V is TRBV6-6 and J is TRBJ2-5; no clear D. Germline lookup yields CDR1 MNHNY and CDR2 SVGAGI (reference sequence). The CDR3 sequence is 15 residues long. Deletions cut 0 bases from V and 5 bases from J, with 13 bases between.

V usage is TRBV11-2 and J usage is TRBJ2-3; 7 bases fit TRBD2. The CDR3 loop spans 15 amino acids. Looked up from germline, CDR1 is SGHAT and CDR2 is FQNNGV. The trim removed 3 bases at V and 7 bases at J, leaving 10 bases unmatched. CDR3 in DNA: TGTGCCAGCAGCTTCGTACGGGAGGTGGAGTATACGCAGTATTTT. Encoded protein: CASSFVREVEYTQYF.

V gene TRBV7-3 combines with J gene TRBJ2-3; 9 nucleotides align to TRBD2. This CDR3 comprises 16 residues. J lost 1 base, V lost 3 bases, and 5 bases had no gene match. In germline, CDR1 is SGHTA, CDR2 FQGTGA. The CDR3 nucleotides read TGTGCCAGCAGCTTTGGGGTAGCGGGGGGCACAGATACGCAGTATTTT. Residues: CASSFGVAGGTDTQYF.

As for this clone: One end of the junction is discordant with germline, which a read error may explain. The V call is TRBV27, the J call TRBJ2-3; TRBD2 agrees at 9 bases. There are 12 residues in the CDR3. Germline V CDR1 and CDR2: MNHEY, SMNVEV (reference sequence). CDR3 nucleotides: TGTGCCAGCAGTCCCCCGGCGGGAGGGCTCGTCTTT. Its translation: CASSPPAGGLVF.

This chain uses TRBV5-1 with TRBJ2-5; 15 nucleotides match TRBD2. CDR1 and CDR2 from the germline V gene are SGHRS and YFSETQ. The CDR3 extends over 16 amino acids. The trim removed 6 bases at V and 5 bases at J, leaving 8 bases unmatched. CDR3 loop: CASTPGLAGGRETQYF. The CDR3 DNA sequence: TGCGCCAGCACGCCGGGACTAGCGGGGGGCCGGGAGACCCAGTACTTC.

This chain's CDR3 is CASRKIGETQYF. The CDR3 DNA is TGTGCCAGTAGGAAGATCGGAGAGACCCAGTACTTC. V and J are TRBV19 and TRBJ2-5; D is unclear. With 6 bases removed from V and 4 bases from J, the gap between germline ends came to 9 bases. Germline loops: CDR1 LNHDA, CDR2 SQIVND (reference sequence). CDR3 length: 12 residues.

The chain employs TRBV27 and TRBJ1-2, with TRBD1 matching over 8 bases. Germline trimming cut 6 bases from V and 4 bases from J; bases unmatched to any gene: 1. Germline V gene lookup returns CDR1 MNHEY and CDR2 SMNVEV (reference sequence). The CDR3 sequence is 12 residues long. This chain's CDR3 is CASRTGVYGYTF. The CDR3, as DNA: TGTGCCAGCAGGACAGGGGTCTATGGCTACACCTTC.

V usage is TRBV19 and J usage is TRBJ2-1; the match to TRBD2 covers 10 bases. The CDR3 covers 16 residues. V shed 5 bases, J shed 6 bases, and the junction held 10 bases outside the gene matches. Per the germline V gene, CDR1 is LNHDA and CDR2 is SQIVND (reference sequence). The CDR3 bases are TGTGCCAGTAGTTGGGCTAGCGGGAGTTATATCAATGAGCAGTTCTTC. Its protein is CASSWASGSYINEQFF.

This sequence joins TRBV5-1 and TRBJ1-1; D remains unclear. Per the germline V gene, CDR1 is SGHRS and CDR2 is YFSETQ. Between the trimmed V and J ends, which lost 2 bases and 5 bases, there was a span of 13 bases. The CDR3 spans 14 residues. The CDR3 bases are TGCGCCAGCAGCTTCTCGGGTATGAGTACTGAAGCTTTCTTT. Translated: CASSFSGMSTEAFF.

This clone was detected a few times. This chain joins TRBV7-3 and TRBJ2-1; 9 nucleotides agree with TRBD2. Trimming took 5 bases from V and 5 from J; bases not matched to a gene: 7. This CDR3 comprises 15 residues. CDR1 and CDR2 from the germline V gene are SGHTA and FQGTGA. In DNA form, the CDR3 reads TGTGCCAGCAGCACGAGCGGGGGGCGGCACAATGAGCAGTTCTTC. It codes for CASSTSGGRHNEQFF.

The chain is built from TRBV5-8 and TRBJ1-1; the D is unclear. This CDR3 has 12 residues. Trimming removed 5 bases at V and 6 bases at J, with 11 bases between. Per the germline V gene, CDR1 is SGHTS and CDR2 is YDEGEE. CDR3 sequence (DNA): TGTGCCAGCAGGAAACTCGATCCTGAAGCTTTCTTT. Protein product: CASRKLDPEAFF.

This clone has only one observation. The chain couples TRBV19 to TRBJ2-3, with 8 nucleotides matching TRBD1. CDR3 length equals 16 residues. The trim removed 3 bases at V and 1 base at J, leaving 6 bases unmatched. Germline-derived CDR1 and CDR2 are LNHDA and SQIVND (reference sequence). This chain's CDR3 is CASSITGTGCTDTQYF. CDR3 DNA: TGTGCCAGTAGTATCACCGGGACAGGATGCACAGATACGCAGTATTTT. Variable domain in full (rest from reference TRBV19 and TRBJ2-3): DGGITQSPKYLFRKEGQNVTLSCEQNLNHDAMYWYRQDPGQGLRLIYYSQIVNDFQKGDIAEGYSVSREKKESFPLTVTSAQKNPTAFYLCASSITGTGCTDTQYFGPGTRLTVL.

This clone was detected a few times. J is TRBJ2-2 and V is TRBV5-4, with D perhaps matching TRBD2 (5 bases). The CDR3 is 14 residues long. Germline-derived CDR1 and CDR2 are SGHNT and YYREEE (reference sequence). Trimming took 6 bases from V and 4 from J, leaving 13 bases between them. CDR3 loop: CASKDGLGTGELFF. CDR3 bases: TGTGCCAGCAAAGACGGACTGGGCACCGGGGAGCTGTTTTTT.

This chain joins TRBV27 and TRBJ1-4, with D hard to call. V gave up 6 bases and J gave up 0 bases, with 11 bases separating them. CDR1 MNHEY and CDR2 SMNVEV come from the germline V gene (reference sequence). The CDR3 is 15 residues long. The CDR3 here is CASRPTGTTNEKLFF. The CDR3 DNA reads TGTGCCAGCAGACCCACCGGGACAACTAATGAAAAACTGTTTTTT.

The chain recombines TRBV18 with TRBJ2-1, with D tentatively TRBD2 (6 bases). Trimming shortened V by 3 bases and J by 2 bases, and 8 bases separated the two germline ends. The CDR3 loop spans 14 amino acids. From germline, CDR1 is KGHSH and CDR2 LQKENI. The CDR3 is CASSPPGAYNEQFF. CDR3 in DNA: TGTGCCAGCTCACCGCCGGGAGCCTACAATGAGCAGTTCTTC.

This clone has only one observation. The V gene is TRBV7-9, the J gene TRBJ1-2; D possibly corresponds to TRBD1 (5 bases). CDR3 length equals 14 residues. CDR1 and CDR2 (germline): SEHNR, FQNEAQ (reference sequence). Trimming took 1 base from V and 3 from J, leaving 9 bases between them. For the CDR3, the DNA is TGTGCCAGCAGCTTAGAGGGGCTCTACTATGGCTACACCTTC. Its protein is CASSLEGLYYGYTF. The whole variable domain, filled in from reference TRBV7-9 and TRBJ1-2, reads DTGVSQNPRHKITKRGQNVTFRCDPISEHNRLYWYRQTLGQGPEFLTYFQNEAQLEKSRLLSDRFSAERPKGSFSTLEIQRTEQGDSAMYLCASSLEGLYYGYTFGSGTRLTVV.

This chain connects TRBV9 to TRBJ1-2, with a tentative D call TRBD1 (6 bases). Germline V gene data show CDR1 as SGDLS and CDR2 as YYNGEE. Deletions cut 6 bases from V and 4 bases from J, with 19 bases between. The CDR3 sequence is 15 residues long. The DNA of the CDR3 is TGTGCCAGCACCTTGGGGGGGGGCCCGTCCTATGGCTACACCTTC. It translates to CASTLGGGPSYGYTF.

Only one count was recorded for this clone. The V and J genes are TRBV19 and TRBJ2-7; tentative D call: TRBD1 (6 bases). CDR3 length equals 14 residues. The germline gives CDR1 LNHDA, CDR2 SQIVND (reference sequence). Trimming cost V 6 bases and J 1 base, with 13 bases left between them. The CDR3 protein is CASSTGTHSYEQYF. CDR3 bases: TGTGCCAGTAGCACCGGGACACATTCCTACGAGCAGTACTTC.

The CDR3 DNA follows: TGTGCCAGCAGCCGGGGGGTCCGGGACGAGCAGTACTTC. Translating gives CASSRGVRDEQYF. The chain joins TRBV27 to TRBJ2-7; 7 nucleotides align to TRBD2. The CDR3 covers 13 residues. V dropped 6 bases and J dropped 5; count of bases not matched to a gene: 7. Per germline, CDR1 MNHEY and CDR2 SMNVEV (reference sequence).

V gene TRBV9 combines with J gene TRBJ1-5; 7 positions match TRBD1. The CDR3 has 16 amino acids. Germline loops: CDR1 SGDLS, CDR2 YYNGEE. V was clipped by 0 bases and J by 5 bases; unmatched bases: 8. The CDR3 bases are TGTGCCAGCAGCGTAGATTGGTGCAGGGGGGATCAGCCCCAGCATTTT. Its protein is CASSVDWCRGDQPQHF.

This CDR3 reads CAWSPPARESSYEQYF. The CDR3 DNA reads TGTGCCTGGAGTCCACCCGCCCGGGAGAGCTCCTACGAGCAGTACTTC. The rearrangement joins TRBV30 to TRBJ2-7, with D perhaps TRBD2 (6 bases). Germline loops: CDR1 GTSNPN, CDR2 SVGIG (reference sequence). Deletions cut 2 bases from V and 0 bases from J, with 17 bases between. The CDR3 covers 16 residues.

This clone has just a few counts. J is TRBJ2-7 and V is TRBV5-5, with a possible D match to TRBD1 (5 bases). This CDR3 comprises 15 residues. The germline V gene has CDR1 SGHKS and CDR2 YYEKEE (reference sequence). With 5 bases removed from V and 0 bases from J, the gap between germline ends came to 15 bases. The CDR3 DNA is TGTGCCAGCAGTCCCGCAAGGGGCAACTCCTACGAGCAGTACTTC. Residues: CASSPARGNSYEQYF.

V and J are TRBV20-1 and TRBJ2-3; 12 bases line up with TRBD2. CDR3 length equals 15 residues. In germline, CDR1 is DFQATT, CDR2 SNEGSKA (reference sequence). V lost 6 bases, J lost 2 bases, and 6 bases stayed unmatched. CDR3 in amino acids: CSASTSGGNTDTQYF. The CDR3 DNA reads as TGCAGTGCAAGTACTAGCGGGGGGAACACAGATACGCAGTATTTT.